This TCR beta chain is drawn from a study of siplizumab effects on memory and regulatory T cells (dated by TCRdb to the late 2010s). In the study overall: The study examined how the anti-CD2 antibody siplizumab affects alloreactive T-cell subsets in allogeneic mixed lymphocyte reactions built from human PBMCs.

Sorted unstimulated T cells and proliferating T cells recovered from mixed lymphocyte reactions underwent TCRbeta CDR3 sequencing. Fresh whole blood from fewer than twelve HLA-typed healthy donors was used to isolate PBMCs. Germline trimming: 3 bases from V, 1 base from J; junction bases outside gene matches: 12. CDR1 and CDR2 (KGHSH, LQKENI) derive from the germline V gene. The CDR3, cysteine through phenylalanine, is 18 amino acids long. The CDR3 DNA has 54 bases and is translated from base 1. As concerns this clone: No antigen is known for it. It has no much larger one-base neighbor in the sample; base qualities were not kept.

What the authors observed across the whole study: Compared with memory T cells, unstimulated naive T cells appeared more diverse, and naive cells seemed to make a substantial contribution to the alloresponse. The suppressive function of proliferating Tregs from siplizumab cultures was not functionally confirmed. Roughly 80-97% of proliferating CD4+ or CD8+ clones could not be assigned a naive or memory phenotype. Of the alloreactive CD4+ clones that could be mapped, the Treg-derived share averaged approximately 69% with siplizumab compared with under 35% in control reactions. Because sequences at frequencies below about 10^-5 were poorly captured, only a minor fraction of alloreactive clones could be mapped back to unstimulated subsets. The cumulative frequency of alloreactive sequences traceable to unstimulated CD4+ memory T cells was significantly reduced by siplizumab.

Libraries were made using the immunoSEQ multiplex PCR assay. Some 1.1 x 10^5 TCR templates per sample were assayed by the deep sequencing platform. Genomic DNA extracted from sorted T cells was used for TCRbeta CDR3 sequencing. In the authors' own workflow: Clonal analysis of TCRbeta CDR3 data was done in the R programming language. Alloreactive CD4+ and CD8+ clones were identified by comparing unstimulated samples to CFSE-low samples taken after the reaction. Regulatory or non-regulatory origin of alloreactive CD4+ clones was assigned by matching sequences to the sorted unstimulated Treg and non-Treg repertoires. TCRdb took this table from immuneACCESS and kept in-frame rearrangements with V and J called. Such tables lack part of the clones; where checked against another copy, unresolved V genes explain under half of the gap, and the rest is unexplained. That table gives V, J and clone size, and the DNA gave D and trimming. This sample holds around 100,000 clones; more than 90% were observed only once. The ten largest clones take up around 2.7% of the sample.

Sequencing used CD4+ T cells sorted from blood. The chain is encoded by TRBV18 joined to TRBJ2-4, and 7 junction bases match TRBD1. This clonotype originated in a human donor in good health. Some clones in this sample may be carry-over from other donors' samples. The DNA sequence is given as TGTGCCAGCTCACCCTCCCAGACAGGGAAAGTGGCCAAAAACATTCAGTACTTC. Translated, it reads CASSPSQTGKVAKNIQYF.